One T cell receptor (beta chain) is described in this entry. The target antigen is unknown. Germline V lookup: CDR1 SGDLS, CDR2 YYNGEE. Trimming stripped 4 bases from V and 3 bases from J, with 20 bases between. This CDR3 has 16 amino acids. Measured with immunoSEQ multiplex PCR; TCRdb has only the in-frame clones, and not every one. The sample records some 37,000 clones, 85% to 90% being singletons. This entry comes from a study of OX40 agonist ivuxolimab in advanced cancers. Study-level information: Males comprised around 80% of the group, whose mean age was approximately 62 years (range 23 to 79). The study's findings and limits: Clonal expansion was seen in CD4+ and CD8+ blood T cells by week 6 at 0.1 to 3.0 mg/kg. The authors also found low normalized T-cell clonal expansion in some nonresponders. In general, CD8+ T cells held more expanded clones than CD4+ did, on average.

V gene TRBV9 combines with J gene TRBJ2-7; D might be TRBD1 (6 bases). The source material was CD4+ or CD8+ T cells sorted from blood, sampled in a trial of the OX40 agonist ivuxolimab. The TCR comes from an adult with an advanced solid tumor such as melanoma, head and neck, liver or kidney cancer. The CDR3 sequence: CASSKSSSGVYYEQYF. CDR3 sequence (DNA): TGTGCCAGCAGCAAATCGTCTTCAGGGGTATACTACGAGCAGTACTTC.